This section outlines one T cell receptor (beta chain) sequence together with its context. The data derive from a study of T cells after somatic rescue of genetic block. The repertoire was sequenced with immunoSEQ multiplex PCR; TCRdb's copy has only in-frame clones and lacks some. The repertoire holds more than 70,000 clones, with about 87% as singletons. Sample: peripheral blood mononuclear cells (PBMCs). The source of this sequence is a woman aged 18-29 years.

Here the CDR3 reads CASSPGRQILNYEQYF. CDR3 nucleotide sequence: TGTGCCAGCAGCCCCGGGAGGCAGATCTTAAACTACGAGCAGTACTTC. The chain carries TRBV7-9 and TRBJ2-7; 7 bases map to TRBD2. This CDR3 comprises 16 residues. CDR1 is SEHNR and CDR2 is FQNEAQ in the germline V gene (reference sequence). Losses at the gene ends were 5 bases for V and 3 bases for J; bases not matched to a gene: 13. The variable domain in full, with the rest retrieved from reference TRBV7-9 and TRBJ2-7, is DTGVSQNPRHKITKRGQNVTFRCDPISEHNRLYWYRQTLGQGPEFLTYFQNEAQLEKSRLLSDRFSAERPKGSFSTLEIQRTEQGDSAMYLCASSPGRQILNYEQYFGPGTRLTVT.